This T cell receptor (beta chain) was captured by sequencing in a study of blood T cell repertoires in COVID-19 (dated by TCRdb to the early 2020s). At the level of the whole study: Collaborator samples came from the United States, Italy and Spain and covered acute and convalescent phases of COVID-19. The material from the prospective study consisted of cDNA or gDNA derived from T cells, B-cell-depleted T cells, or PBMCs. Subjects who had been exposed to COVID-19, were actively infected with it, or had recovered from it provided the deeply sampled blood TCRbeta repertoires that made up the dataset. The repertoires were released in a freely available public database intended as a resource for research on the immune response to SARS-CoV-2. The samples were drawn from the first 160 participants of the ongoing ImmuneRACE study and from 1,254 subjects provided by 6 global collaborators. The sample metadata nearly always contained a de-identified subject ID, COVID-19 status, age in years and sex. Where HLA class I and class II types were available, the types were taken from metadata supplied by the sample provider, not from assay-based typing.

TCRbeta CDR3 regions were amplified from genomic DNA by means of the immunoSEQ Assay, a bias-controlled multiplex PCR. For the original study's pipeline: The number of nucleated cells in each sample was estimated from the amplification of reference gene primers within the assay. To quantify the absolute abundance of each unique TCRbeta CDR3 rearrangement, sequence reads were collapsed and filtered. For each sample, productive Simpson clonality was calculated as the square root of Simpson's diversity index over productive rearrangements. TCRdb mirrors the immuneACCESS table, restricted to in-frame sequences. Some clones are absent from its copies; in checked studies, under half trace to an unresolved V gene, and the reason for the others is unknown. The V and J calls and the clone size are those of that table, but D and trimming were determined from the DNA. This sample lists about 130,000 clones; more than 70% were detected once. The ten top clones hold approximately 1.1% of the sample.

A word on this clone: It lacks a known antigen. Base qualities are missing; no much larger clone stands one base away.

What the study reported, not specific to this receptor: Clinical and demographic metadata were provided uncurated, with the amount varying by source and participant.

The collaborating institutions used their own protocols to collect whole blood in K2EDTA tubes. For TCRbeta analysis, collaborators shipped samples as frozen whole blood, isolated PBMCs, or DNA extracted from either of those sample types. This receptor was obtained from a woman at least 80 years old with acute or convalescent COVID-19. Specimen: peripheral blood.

The sequenced DNA: TGTGCCAGCAGCCAAGTTAGGGGAAGGGGCTATGGCTACACCTTC. The resulting protein is CASSQVRGRGYGYTF. The chain is made from TRBV3-1 (or the pseudogene TRBV3-2) and TRBJ1-2, and TRBD1 may be the D gene, going by 5 matching bases. V is shortened by 1 base, J by 4 bases, and the region joining them spans 13 bases. The CDR3 runs 15 residues from the cysteine to the phenylalanine. Only the CDR3 part of the read is kept: 45 bases, read in frame from the first base. Per the germline V gene (reference sequence), LGHDT is the CDR1 and YNNKEL is the CDR2.